Listed below are T cell receptor beta chains from one sample, sequenced in a study of human T cells and chemical hapten exposure. Via MiXCR, TCRdb re-called the RACE reads, giving one row per CDR3 protein. The table records fewer than 95,000 distinct CDR3 sequences, 8% to 13% of them present only once. This specimen consisted of whole blood, obtained in connection with sensitization to the hapten diphenylcyclopropenone (DPC). Receptors originate from a middle-aged man with alopecia areata. Some clones in this sample may be carry-over from other donors' samples. Both conserved end residues are part of each CDR3. D genes are given only for firm matches. Some rows have no size entry. The others give once, few or many, or a class for an expanded clone.

TRBV14	.	.	TRBJ1-4	CASSQARRSNEKLFF
TRBV18	TRBD1	many	TRBJ2-3	CASSVPGQLTSTDTQYF
TRBV25-1	TRBD2	few	TRBJ2-3	CASRLGLAATQYF
TRBV5-1	.	.	TRBJ2-1	CASSSASRDNEQFF
TRBV19	TRBD2	few	TRBJ2-7	CASSPLALSGTNYEQYF
TRBV7-2	TRBD1	medium-sized	TRBJ1-2	CASSFLEGAYGYTF
TRBV7-9	.	.	TRBJ2-3	CASTFTDTQYF
TRBV7-9	TRBD2	.	TRBJ2-3	CASSLPVASGSTDTQYF
TRBV15	.	.	TRBJ1-5	CATSPEGGGNQPQHF
TRBV2	.	many	TRBJ1-4	CASTAEEKLFF
TRBV5-1	.	.	TRBJ2-3	CASSLEQKSLLDTQYF
TRBV5-1	TRBD1	many	TRBJ1-1	CASSRLDRGLYTEAFF
TRBV3-1	.	few	TRBJ2-3	CASSQVLTDTQYF
TRBV12-3/TRBV12-4	.	many	TRBJ1-6	CASSSGPSSYNSPLHF
TRBV6-2/TRBV6-3	.	few	TRBJ2-7	CASRSTSREQYF
TRBV5-1	TRBD2	few	TRBJ2-3	CASSLELAEDTQYF
TRBV7-2	TRBD2	.	TRBJ2-3	CASSLLAGGNTDTQYF
TRBV7-3	TRBD1	.	TRBJ2-3	CASSFQGALTDTQYF
TRBV19	.	once	TRBJ2-1	CASSPPLGAVYNEQFF
TRBV10-2	TRBD1	few	TRBJ2-5	CASSESRTRGPETQYF
TRBV18	.	many	TRBJ2-1	CASSFFFGTDNEQFF
TRBV19	.	.	TRBJ1-1	CASRKQGESTEAFF
TRBV5-4	.	few	TRBJ2-3	CASSLGGPRADTQYF
TRBV29-1	TRBD1	.	TRBJ2-1	CSVAGQAVVSYNEQFF
TRBV5-1	TRBD2	.	TRBJ2-5	CASSLTSGNQETQYF
TRBV12-3/TRBV12-4	.	.	TRBJ2-1	CASSFTRATYNEQFF
TRBV6-2/TRBV6-3	.	many	TRBJ1-1	CASRSRQAKNTEAFF
TRBV6-1	TRBD2	.	TRBJ2-7	CASSEVGGGPQEQYF
TRBV9	.	few	TRBJ2-5	CASSVGDSGQETQYF
TRBV7-2	.	few	TRBJ1-1	CASSPFGGNTEAFF
TRBV6-5	.	few	TRBJ2-5	CASSYSTGRGQETQYF
TRBV29-1	.	many	TRBJ2-1	CSVGRGSIYNEQFF
TRBV5-1	.	few	TRBJ2-1	CASSPIDSSPYNEQFF
TRBV9	.	few	TRBJ1-4	CASSVVLAVSGEKLFF
TRBV14	.	few	TRBJ2-7	CASTLGGGRAYEQYF
TRBV12-3/TRBV12-4	.	.	TRBJ2-2	CASSLRISGAGELFF
TRBV27	.	few	TRBJ1-5	CASSFTGFRSNQPQHF
TRBV20-1	.	many	TRBJ1-2	CSAPDGGGYGYTF
TRBV7-8	.	.	TRBJ2-3	CASSSRLVRTDTQYF
TRBV6-2/TRBV6-3	.	many	TRBJ2-2	CASSRDENTGELFF
TRBV29-1	TRBD1	few	TRBJ2-1	CSVRALDSGTGGGGNEQFF
TRBV7-9	.	.	TRBJ2-1	CASSLDLPFF
TRBV10-3	.	once	TRBJ2-1	CAIKGANSNNEQFF
TRBV27	.	.	TRBJ1-1	CASSSRGRSEAFF
TRBV12-3/TRBV12-4	.	few	TRBJ1-6	CASSSTGRENSPLHF
TRBV4-3	.	.	TRBJ2-7	CASSQDRQGFYEQYF
TRBV2	.	many	TRBJ1-1	CASSERYPLEAFF
TRBV29-1	TRBD1	many	TRBJ1-4	CSIRQGGSEKLFF
TRBV29-1	TRBD2	many	TRBJ2-3	CSVGGTSGWLTDTQYF
TRBV27	.	.	TRBJ2-6	CASSPRARSGANVLTF
TRBV12-3/TRBV12-4	.	many	TRBJ2-3	CASSKRSVADTQYF
TRBV5-1	.	few	TRBJ2-3	CASSFGLASSTDTQYF